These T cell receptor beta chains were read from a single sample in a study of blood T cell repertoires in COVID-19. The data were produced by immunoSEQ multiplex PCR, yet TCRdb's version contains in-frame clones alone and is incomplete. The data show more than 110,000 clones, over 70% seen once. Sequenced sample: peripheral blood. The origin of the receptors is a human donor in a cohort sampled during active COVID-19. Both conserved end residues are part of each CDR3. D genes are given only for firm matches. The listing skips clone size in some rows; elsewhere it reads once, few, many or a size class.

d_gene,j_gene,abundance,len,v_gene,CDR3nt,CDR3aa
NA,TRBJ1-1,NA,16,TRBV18,TGTGCCAGCTCACTAACGGGTCGCCCAGCAGGGACTGAAGCTTTCTTT,CASSLTGRPAGTEAFF
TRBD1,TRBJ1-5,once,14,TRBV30,TGTGCCTGGAGTTCGACAGGGGACTATCAGCCCCAGCATTTT,CAWSSTGDYQPQHF
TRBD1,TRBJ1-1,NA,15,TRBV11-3,TGTGCCAGCAGCCGTCGAGACAGGGGCGACACTGAAGCTTTCTTT,CASSRRDRGDTEAFF
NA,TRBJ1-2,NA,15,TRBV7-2,TGTGCCAGCAGCTTAGGATCAAATCCGGGCTATGGCTACACCTTC,CASSLGSNPGYGYTF
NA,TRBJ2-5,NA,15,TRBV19,TGTGCCAGTAGTATTGTCCTCGGGTTGTGGGAGACCCAGTACTTC,CASSIVLGLWETQYF
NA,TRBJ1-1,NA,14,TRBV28,TGTGCCAGCAGTTCAGCAGGACACAACACTGAAGCTTTCTTT,CASSSAGHNTEAFF
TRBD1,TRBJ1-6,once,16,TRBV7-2,TGTGCCAGCAGCTTAGAAGGACAGGGGTGGAACTCACCCCTCCACTTT,CASSLEGQGWNSPLHF
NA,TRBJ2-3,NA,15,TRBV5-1,TGCGCCAGCAGCTTGGCCCGGACGGACTCAGATACGCAGTATTTT,CASSLARTDSDTQYF
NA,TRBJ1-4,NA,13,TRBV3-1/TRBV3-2,TGTGCCAGCAGCCAAGGCGGGGCGGAAAAACTGTTTTTT,CASSQGGAEKLFF
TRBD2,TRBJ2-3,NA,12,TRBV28,TGTGCCTCTAGCGGGAGGGTAGATACGCAGTATTTT,CASSGRVDTQYF
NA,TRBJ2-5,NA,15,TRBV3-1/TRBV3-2,TGTGCCAGCAGCCAAGACCGCGGGCACGGAGAGACCCAGTACTTC,CASSQDRGHGETQYF
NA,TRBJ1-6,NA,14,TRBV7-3,TGTGCCAGCAGTCAAGTTGCGGGGGAGAGAAACCTCCACTTT,CASSQVAGERNLHF
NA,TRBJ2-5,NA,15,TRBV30,TGTGCCTGGAGTGGAATTCAGGGGCTGGGAGAGACCCAGTACTTC,CAWSGIQGLGETQYF
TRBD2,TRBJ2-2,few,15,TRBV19,TGTGCCAGTAGCCTGGGACTAGCCACTTCGGGGGAGCTGTTTTTT,CASSLGLATSGELFF
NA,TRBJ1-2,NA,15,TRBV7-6,TGTGCCAGCAGCCCAGACTCCAGAGGGAACTATGGCTACACCTTC,CASSPDSRGNYGYTF
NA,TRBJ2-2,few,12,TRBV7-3,TGTGCCAGCAGCCCTAGCGCCGGGGAGCTGTTTTTT,CASSPSAGELFF
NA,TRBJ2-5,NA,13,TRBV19,TGTGCCAGTAGTATCCGAGAGCAAGAGACCCAGTACTTC,CASSIREQETQYF
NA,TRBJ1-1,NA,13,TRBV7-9,TGTGCCAGCAGCCAGACAGCGAACACTGAAGCTTTCTTT,CASSQTANTEAFF
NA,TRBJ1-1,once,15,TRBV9,TGTGCCAGCAGCCCCAGGCTGACCCAGAACACTGAAGCTTTCTTT,CASSPRLTQNTEAFF
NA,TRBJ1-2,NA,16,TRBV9,TGTGCCAGCAGCGCCCCTTCAGGGAATTTTGGCTATGGCTACACCTTC,CASSAPSGNFGYGYTF
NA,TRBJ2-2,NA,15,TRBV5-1,TGCGCCAGCAGAGACGGGACAATAAACACCGGGGAGCTGTTTTTT,CASRDGTINTGELFF
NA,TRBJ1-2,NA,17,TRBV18,TGTGCCAGCTCACCACCGGTCCTAACAGGGTCTCACTATGGCTACACCTTC,CASSPPVLTGSHYGYTF
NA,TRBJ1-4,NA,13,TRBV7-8,TGTGCCAGCAGCTTAGGCCGGAATGAAAAACTGTTTTTT,CASSLGRNEKLFF
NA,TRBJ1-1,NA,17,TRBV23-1,TGCGCCAGCAGTCAATCCTCCCCATTACAGCTGAACACTGAAGCTTTCTTT,CASSQSSPLQLNTEAFF
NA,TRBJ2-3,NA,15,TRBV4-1,TGCGCCAGCAGCCAAGATAGTTCGCGCACAGATACGCAGTATTTT,CASSQDSSRTDTQYF
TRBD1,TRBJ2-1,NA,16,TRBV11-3,TGTGCCAGCAGCTTAAATCCGGGACAGGGAGGCAATGAGCAGTTCTTC,CASSLNPGQGGNEQFF
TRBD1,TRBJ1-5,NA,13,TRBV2,TGTGCCAGCAGGGGACAGGGGTGGCAGCCCCAGCATTTT,CASRGQGWQPQHF
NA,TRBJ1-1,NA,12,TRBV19,TGTGCCAGCTCCCGAGGTGACACTGAAGCTTTCTTT,CASSRGDTEAFF
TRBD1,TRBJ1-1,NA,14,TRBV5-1,TGCGCCAGCAGCTTGAACAGGGGGAGCCCTGAAGCTTTCTTT,CASSLNRGSPEAFF
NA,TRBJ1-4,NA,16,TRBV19,TGTGCCAGTAGTATACACAGTCTTGCAACTAATGAAAAACTGTTTTTT,CASSIHSLATNEKLFF
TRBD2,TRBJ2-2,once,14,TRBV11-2,TGTGCCAGCAGCTTAGTAGCGGGAGCCGGGGAGCTGTTTTTT,CASSLVAGAGELFF
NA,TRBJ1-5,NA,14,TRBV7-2,TGTGCCAGCAGCTTAGCATGGAGGGATCAGCCCCAGCATTTT,CASSLAWRDQPQHF
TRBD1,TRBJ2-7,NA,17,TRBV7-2,TGTGCCAGCAGCTTAGGGGCGGTGGGGACAGGGGGTCGAGAGCAGTACTTC,CASSLGAVGTGGREQYF
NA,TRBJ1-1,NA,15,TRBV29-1,TGCAGCGTTGTAGGGGGATCTAGCTTCGGCACTGAAGCTTTCTTT,CSVVGGSSFGTEAFF
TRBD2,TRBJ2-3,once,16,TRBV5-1,TGCGCCAGCAGCTTGGGTAGCGGGGGATACACAGATACGCAGTATTTT,CASSLGSGGYTDTQYF
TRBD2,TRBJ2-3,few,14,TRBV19,TGTGCCAGTAGCTCTAGCGGGTCCCTGGATACGCAGTATTTT,CASSSSGSLDTQYF
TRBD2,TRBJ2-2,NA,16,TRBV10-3,TGTGCCATCAGTACGGGACTAGCGGAGAACACCGGGGAGCTGTTTTTT,CAISTGLAENTGELFF
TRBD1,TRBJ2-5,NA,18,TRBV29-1,TGCAGCGTTGAAGATCTGATCCTTGCGGGGACAGGGGCAGGGACTCAGTACTTC,CSVEDLILAGTGAGTQYF
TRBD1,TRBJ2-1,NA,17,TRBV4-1,TGCGCCAGCAGCCAAGGCTCACAGGGGCGGAAAGGGAATGAGCAGTTCTTC,CASSQGSQGRKGNEQFF
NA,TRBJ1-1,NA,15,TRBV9,TGTGCCAGCAGCGTAGACCCCAGATTGAACACTGAAGCTTTCTTT,CASSVDPRLNTEAFF